Listed here is a single TCR beta chain. Its target is not known. The entry originates in a study of cytomegalovirus exposure and HLA in healthy donors. Across the study: Among 350 to 500 genotyped donors, around 80% fell in the Caucasian-associated ancestry cluster.

General study results and limits: An Asian-associated ancestry cluster reportedly showed fewer N-insertions than the approximately 690-donor mean in a later analysis. A later analysis linked a missense DCLRE1C variant to TCR beta V- and J-gene trimming.

PCR employed 60 Vbeta and 13 Jbeta primers. Source study methods: Roughly 12 million of tens of millions of unique TCR beta chains were shared, per a later count. The method was immunoSEQ multiplex PCR; TCRdb's version includes in-frame clones alone and lacks a portion of them. V and J calls and clone size are as listed in that table; D and trimming were resolved from the DNA. Of roughly 100,000 clones in the sample, around 85% were seen once. Germline CDR1 is SGHRS and CDR2 is YFSETQ. The V and J ends lost 0 bases and 4 bases, in that order; junction bases with no gene match: 12. This CDR3 has 17 amino acids.

This receptor was obtained from a man aged 30 to 39 in good health and CMV-seronegative. The V call is TRBV5-1, the J call TRBJ2-7; 8 bases are a match to TRBD2. Sequencing was carried out using PBMCs. The CDR3 DNA follows: TGCGCCAGCAGCTTGGCAATGCCGGGACTAGTGGGTTACGAGCAGTACTTC. Amino acid sequence: CASSLAMPGLVGYEQYF.